The T cell receptor beta chain under discussion was sequenced for a study of shared clonotypes between healthy human individuals. On the study more broadly: CD4 naive and memory got three plates each, CD8 naive two, CD8 memory one.

Under the authors' procedure: Junction-only sequences without quality scores were provided by ImmunoSEQ, so filtering was different. Clones were sequenced by immunoSEQ multiplex PCR, and TCRdb holds only the in-frame ones, with some missing. V, J and clone size derive from that table, while D and trimming were established from the DNA sequence. Counted here are some 2,000,000 clones, about 95% occurring once; the ten biggest clones make up about 1.1%. CDR1 is LNHDA, CDR2 SQIVND, per germline (reference sequence). The CDR3 runs to 14 residues. V lost 0 bases to trimming and J lost 3 bases, with 8 bases between them. Positively selected for CCR7, the CD45RO-negative cells used as naive CD8 cells excluded terminally differentiated effector memory CD45RA+ cells. Of note for this clone: Its antigen is not identified.

Study-wide results and limits: Sorted-subset sequencing, rarefaction showed, was incomplete despite large depth. Clonotype sharing among the donors was expected to vary with sequencing depth.

The TCR comes from a man between 18 and 35 years old in good health. The chain has TRBV19 and TRBJ1-2; D unclear. Material for sequencing was naive CD8+ T cells sorted from blood. The CDR3 coding sequence is TGTGCCAGTAGTATAGATGTGGAGTACTATGGCTACACCTTC. Translation gives CASSIDVEYYGYTF.